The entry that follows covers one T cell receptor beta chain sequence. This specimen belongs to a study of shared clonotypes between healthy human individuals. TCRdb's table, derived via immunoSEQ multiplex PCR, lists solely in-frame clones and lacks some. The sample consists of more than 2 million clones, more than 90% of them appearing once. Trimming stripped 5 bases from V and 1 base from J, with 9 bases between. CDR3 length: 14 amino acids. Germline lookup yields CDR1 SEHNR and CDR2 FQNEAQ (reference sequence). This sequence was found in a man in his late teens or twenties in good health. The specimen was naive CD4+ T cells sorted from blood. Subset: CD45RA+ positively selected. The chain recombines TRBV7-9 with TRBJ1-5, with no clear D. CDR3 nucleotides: TGTGCCAGCAGCGCCGACGGGAGCAATCAGCCCCAGCATTTT. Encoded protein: CASSADGSNQPQHF.